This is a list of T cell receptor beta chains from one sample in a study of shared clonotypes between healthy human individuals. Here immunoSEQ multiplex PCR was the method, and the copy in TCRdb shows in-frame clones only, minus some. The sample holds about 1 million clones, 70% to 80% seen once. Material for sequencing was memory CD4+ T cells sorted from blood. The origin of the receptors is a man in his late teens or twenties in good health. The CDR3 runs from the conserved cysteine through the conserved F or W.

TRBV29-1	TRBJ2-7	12	CSVVVDLLEQYF
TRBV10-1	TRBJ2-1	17	CASSPRHLAGGYNEQFF
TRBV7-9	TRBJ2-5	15	CASSLRLATQETQYF
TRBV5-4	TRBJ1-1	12	CASSFSGDQAFF
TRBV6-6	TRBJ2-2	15	CASSYAGADTGELFF
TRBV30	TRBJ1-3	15	CAWGGQGLGGNTIYF
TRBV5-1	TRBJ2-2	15	CASSLDRIGTGELFF
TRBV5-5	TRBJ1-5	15	CASRLDSWGNQPQHF
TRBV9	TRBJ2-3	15	CASATPAGNTDTQYF
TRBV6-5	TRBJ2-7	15	CASSYSGTGGYEQYF